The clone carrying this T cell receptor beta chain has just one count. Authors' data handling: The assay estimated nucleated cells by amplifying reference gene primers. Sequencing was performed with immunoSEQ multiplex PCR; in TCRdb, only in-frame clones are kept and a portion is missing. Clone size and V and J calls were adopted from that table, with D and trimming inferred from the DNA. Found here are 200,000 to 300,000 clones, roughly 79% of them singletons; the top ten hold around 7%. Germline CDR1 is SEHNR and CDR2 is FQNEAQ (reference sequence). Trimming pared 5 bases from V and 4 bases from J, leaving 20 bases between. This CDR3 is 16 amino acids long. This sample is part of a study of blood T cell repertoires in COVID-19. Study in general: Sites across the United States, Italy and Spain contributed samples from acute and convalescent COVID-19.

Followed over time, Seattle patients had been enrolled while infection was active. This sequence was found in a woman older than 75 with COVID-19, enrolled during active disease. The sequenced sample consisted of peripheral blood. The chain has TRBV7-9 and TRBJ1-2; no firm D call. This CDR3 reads CASSPSRVSGAYGYTF. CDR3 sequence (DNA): TGTGCCAGCAGCCCCTCCCGGGTGAGTGGCGCCTATGGCTACACCTTC.